This T cell receptor (beta chain) was sequenced in a study of OX40 agonist ivuxolimab in advanced cancers. About the research overall: Dose-escalation patients suffered from hepatocellular carcinoma, melanoma, renal cell or head and neck cancer. The dose-escalation cohort was about 83% male, with a mean age of about 58 years, ranging roughly 23 to 79. Two cutaneous melanoma patients and one hepatocellular carcinoma patient, three in all, had partial responses. Study results and caveats: Clonal expansion from baseline to week 6 occurred in both CD4+ and CD8+ T cells.

In germline, CDR1 is SGHVS, CDR2 FQNEAQ. The germline V and J ends were trimmed by 1 base and 9 bases, with 10 bases remaining between them. This CDR3 is 14 amino acids long. With respect to this clone: What it recognizes is unknown.

The method was immunoSEQ multiplex PCR; TCRdb's version includes in-frame clones alone and lacks a portion of them. The repertoire includes about 100,000 clones, nearly 90% of them detected once, and roughly 0.17% sits in the top ten. The sequenced sample was CD4+ or CD8+ T cells sorted from blood, obtained in a trial of the OX40 agonist ivuxolimab. This TCR came from an adult with an advanced solid tumor such as melanoma, head and neck, liver or kidney cancer. The chain couples TRBV7-8 to TRBJ1-6; D possibly corresponds to TRBD1 (5 bases). CDR3 sequence reads: CASSLGVGASPLHF. In DNA form, the CDR3 reads TGTGCCAGCAGCTTAGGAGTTGGGGCTTCACCCCTCCACTTT. The full variable domain, with the rest looked up from reference TRBV7-8 and TRBJ1-6, is GAGVSQSPRYKVAKRGQDVALRCDPISGHVSLFWYQQALGQGPEFLTYFQNEAQLDKSGLPSDRFFAERPEGSVSTLKIQRTQQEDSAVYLCASSLGVGASPLHFGNGTRLTVT.